Shown below are 8 T cell receptor beta chains from a single sample sequenced in a study of PD-1 blockade in classical Hodgkin lymphoma. Clones were read by immunoSEQ multiplex PCR, and TCRdb kept only the in-frame ones, dropping some. The sample records approximately 61,000 clones, 70% to 90% being singletons. Regarding time point: cycle 4 day 1 (C4D1), after six to seven weeks of nivolumab. Every patient experienced relapse after autologous stem cell transplantation, and brentuximab vedotin exposure varied. The sample was peripheral blood mononuclear cells (PBMCs), taken before the fourth cycle of nivolumab. All receptors derive from a human donor with classical Hodgkin lymphoma.

V and J are TRBV9 and TRBJ2-2; D not resolved. From germline, CDR1 is SGDLS and CDR2 YYNGEE. The CDR3 loop spans 15 amino acids. The germline V and J ends were trimmed by 3 bases and 5 bases, with 14 bases remaining between them. The chain's CDR3 is CASSGRAPLTGELFF. The CDR3 DNA follows: TGTGCCAGCAGCGGCCGGGCCCCTTTGACCGGGGAGCTGTTTTTT. Supplemented by reference TRBV9 and TRBJ2-2, the full variable domain reads DSGVTQTPKHLITATGQRVTLRCSPRSGDLSVYWYQQSLDQGLQFLIQYYNGEERAKGNILERFSAQQFPDLHSELNLSSLELGDSALYFCASSGRAPLTGELFFGEGSRLTVL.

The CDR3 DNA follows: TGTGCCAGCAGCGTAGCGGTCCAAGAGACCCAGTACTTC. It specifies CASSVAVQETQYF. The chain carries TRBV9 and TRBJ2-5; no firm D call. CDR1 is SGDLS and CDR2 is YYNGEE in the germline V gene. The V gene lost 0 bases and the J gene lost 1 base, with 4 bases spanning the gap. The CDR3 loop spans 13 amino acids.

CDR3 protein: CASSPEGSNQPQHF. The CDR3 coding sequence is TGCGCCAGCAGCCCAGAGGGGAGCAATCAGCCCCAGCATTTT. The chain combines TRBV5-1 with TRBJ1-5; D might be TRBD1 (5 bases). V lost 4 bases to trimming and J lost 1 base, with 9 bases between them. CDR1 is SGHRS and CDR2 is YFSETQ in the germline V gene. This CDR3 region has 14 residues.

V gene TRBV28 combines with J gene TRBJ2-5; 8 bases are a match to TRBD2. CDR1 is MDHEN, CDR2 SYDVKM, per germline. The CDR3 covers 13 residues. The ends lost 9 bases at V and 1 base at J; junction bases unmatched: 4. CDR3 bases: TGTGCCAGGGAGAGCGGGGGCCAAGAGACCCAGTACTTC. As protein: CARESGGQETQYF.

The chain joins TRBV5-8 to TRBJ1-1; D call uncertain. The CDR3 has 16 residues. Trimming took 1 base from V and 3 from J, leaving 16 bases between them. Germline V gives CDR1 SGHTS, CDR2 YDEGEE. The CDR3 DNA is TGTGCCAGCAGCTTGTATTTGAACCTCGATGACACTGAAGCTTTCTTT. Its protein is CASSLYLNLDDTEAFF.

This chain links TRBV18 with TRBJ2-7; D gene unclear. Germline V gene sequence: CDR1 KGHSH, CDR2 LQKENI. The CDR3 spans 13 residues. Deletions cut 1 base from V and 6 bases from J, with 10 bases between. The CDR3 DNA sequence: TGTGCCAGCTCACCACAGAAGGGTTTCGAGCAGTACTTC. This codes for CASSPQKGFEQYF.

A single count supports this clone. The V gene is TRBV2, the J gene TRBJ2-1; 7 bases are a match to TRBD2. The CDR3 loop spans 14 amino acids. Losses at the gene ends were 4 bases for V and 6 bases for J; bases not matched to a gene: 6. Germline CDR1 is SNHLY and CDR2 is FYNNEI. The CDR3 DNA follows: TGTGCCAGCAGTGGACTAGCTTTGGGCAATGAGCAGTTCTTC. This codes for CASSGLALGNEQFF.

The genes are TRBV2 and TRBJ1-4; 7 bases are a match to TRBD1. The CDR3 spans 14 residues. Trimming took 5 bases from V and 13 from J; bases not matched to a gene: 13. The germline CDR1 and CDR2 sequences are SNHLY and FYNNEI. CDR3 coding DNA: TGTGCCAGCAGTAGACAGGGCTTCCCAGAAGGACTGTTTTTT. Residues: CASSRQGFPEGLFF.